A single sample is the source of the 23 T cell receptor beta chains below, sequenced in a study of blood T cell repertoires in COVID-19. Assay used: immunoSEQ multiplex PCR; TCRdb lists only in-frame clones, some missing. The table includes 450,000 to 500,000 clones, 80% to 90% detected once. Input material: PBMCs or T cells enriched from blood (not recorded which). These receptors came from a woman aged 60-75 years who had recovered from COVID-19.

The rearrangement joins TRBV19 to TRBJ1-4; TRBD1 matches 10 bases. Germline V gives CDR1 LNHDA, CDR2 SQIVND (reference sequence). After removal of 7 bases from V and 5 bases from J, the junction contained 4 bases not matched to a gene. CDR3 length equals 14 residues. CDR3 nucleotides: TGTGCCAGTATCAGGACAGGGGGAAATGAAAAACTGTTTTTT. It translates to CASIRTGGNEKLFF.

The rearrangement links TRBV4-1 to TRBJ1-2, with 9 nucleotides matching TRBD1. The junction had 2 bases not matched to a gene; V was cut back by 4 bases and J by 2 bases. The CDR3 contains 14 residues. Germline lookup yields CDR1 MGHRA and CDR2 YSYEKL. CDR3 protein: CASSRGTGNYGYTF. CDR3 nucleotides: TGCGCCAGCAGCCGCGGGACAGGGAACTATGGCTACACCTTC.

This chain links TRBV4-1 with TRBJ1-1; D might be TRBD1 (6 bases). Looked up from germline, CDR1 is MGHRA and CDR2 is YSYEKL. The CDR3 is made up of 15 amino acids. The V end was cut by 0 bases, the J end by 9 bases, with 17 bases between. The CDR3 reads CASSQDPGVVRQAFF. In nucleotides, the CDR3 is TGCGCCAGCAGCCAAGACCCAGGGGTGGTTAGGCAAGCTTTCTTT.

The chain recombines TRBV18 with TRBJ1-4; D possibly corresponds to TRBD1 (5 bases). Germline values: CDR1 KGHSH, CDR2 LQKENI. The CDR3 has 14 residues. Trimming removed 2 bases from V and 7 bases from J, with 11 bases in between. CDR3 coding DNA: TGTGCCAGCTCACCAGTAGCGGGGGGTGAAAAACTGTTTTTT. Amino acids: CASSPVAGGEKLFF.

The chain has TRBV25-1 and TRBJ1-4; D unresolved. The CDR3 loop spans 13 amino acids. The V gene lost 6 bases and the J gene lost 5 bases, with 10 bases spanning the gap. Germline CDR1 is MGHDK and CDR2 is SYGVNS. CDR3 protein: CASRRQENEKLFF. CDR3 bases: TGTGCCAGCAGAAGACAAGAGAATGAAAAACTGTTTTTT.

The chain recombines TRBV9 with TRBJ1-6, with unresolved D. This CDR3 is built from 14 residues. CDR1 and CDR2 from the germline V gene are SGDLS and YYNGEE. The V and J ends lost 0 bases and 5 bases respectively, with 6 bases between them. The CDR3 DNA reads TGTGCCAGCAGCGTAGATAGTCATAATTCACCCCTCCACTTT. Its protein product is CASSVDSHNSPLHF.

This chain links TRBV3-1 (or the pseudogene TRBV3-2) with TRBJ2-5; a possible D gene is TRBD2 (6 bases). This CDR3 contains 12 residues. Trimming shortened V by 7 bases and J by 6 bases, and 12 bases separated the two germline ends. The germline gives CDR1 LGHDT, CDR2 YNNKEL (reference sequence). The chain's CDR3 is CASTRLGKTQYF. In nucleotides, the CDR3 is TGTGCCAGCACCCGACTAGGGAAGACCCAGTACTTC.

This clone was observed a single time. The chain links TRBV11-2 to TRBJ2-1; 7 nucleotides agree with TRBD2. The V and J ends lost 4 bases and 5 bases, in that order; junction bases with no gene match: 11. CDR1 SGHAT and CDR2 FQNNGV come from the germline V gene. The CDR3 totals 16 residues. CDR3: CASSSRAGEFNNEQFF. CDR3 coding DNA: TGTGCCAGCAGCTCTCGGGCGGGGGAGTTCAACAATGAGCAGTTCTTC.

This chain links TRBV10-3 with TRBJ2-3; 12 nucleotides agree with TRBD2. This CDR3 has 16 residues. The germline V gene encodes CDR1 ENHRY and CDR2 SYGVKD. V was pared by 8 bases and J by 3 bases, with 9 bases of the junction left unmatched. The CDR3 sequence is CAIGGLAGGPTDTQYF. CDR3 in DNA: TGTGCCATCGGGGGCCTAGCGGGGGGGCCAACAGATACGCAGTATTTT.

The chain recombines TRBV5-4 with TRBJ2-1; 8 bases align to TRBD2. J lost 7 bases, V lost 0 bases, and 9 bases had no gene match. Per the germline V gene, CDR1 is SGHNT and CDR2 is YYREEE (reference sequence). The CDR3 contains 16 residues. As DNA, the CDR3 is TGTGCCAGCAGCTTGGGGGGACTAGGATCCGTAAATGAGCAGTTCTTC. It yields the protein CASSLGGLGSVNEQFF.

V is TRBV7-6 and J is TRBJ2-1; 10 nucleotides agree with TRBD2. CDR3 length equals 14 residues. J gave up 6 bases and V 5 bases, and 4 bases lay outside the gene matches. CDR1 and CDR2 from the germline V gene are SGHVS and FNYEAQ. The chain's CDR3 is CASSPAGGFNEQFF. For the CDR3, the DNA is TGTGCCAGCAGCCCAGCGGGGGGGTTCAATGAGCAGTTCTTC.

The J gene is TRBJ2-3, the V gene TRBV27, with 7 bases identical to TRBD1. This CDR3 region has 13 residues. Trimming took 8 bases from V and 3 from J; bases not matched to a gene: 5. Germline V CDR1 and CDR2: MNHEY, SMNVEV (reference sequence). The chain's CDR3 is CASLARGTDTQYF. CDR3 coding DNA: TGTGCCAGCTTAGCCAGGGGGACAGATACGCAGTATTTT.

In DNA, the CDR3 is TGCGCCAGCAGCCAAGACGGCGGCAGGGCGATTGAAGCTTTCTTT. Its translation is CASSQDGGRAIEAFF. The V and J genes are TRBV4-1 and TRBJ1-1; D possibly corresponds to TRBD1 (5 bases). Trimming removed 0 bases from V and 7 bases from J, with 15 bases in between. Looked up from germline, CDR1 is MGHRA and CDR2 is YSYEKL. The CDR3 is 15 amino acids.

V gene TRBV11-2 combines with J gene TRBJ2-2, with TRBD2 matching 7 bases. Germline V lookup: CDR1 SGHAT, CDR2 FQNNGV. This CDR3 is built from 15 residues. After removal of 0 bases from V and 3 bases from J, the junction contained 1 base not matched to a gene. The CDR3 DNA reads as TGTGCCAGCAGCTTAGACCGGGGGGACACCGGGGAGCTGTTTTTT. Translation: CASSLDRGDTGELFF.

This clone was seen more than once but under ten times. The chain links TRBV9 to TRBJ1-2, with 9 nucleotides matching TRBD1. Germline trimming cut 3 bases from V and 14 bases from J; bases unmatched to any gene: 11. The germline gives CDR1 SGDLS, CDR2 YYNGEE. The CDR3 extends over 13 amino acids. CDR3 in DNA: TGTGCCAGCAGCGCCGGGACAGGGCGGGGAGTAACCTTC. Amino acid sequence: CASSAGTGRGVTF.

V and J are TRBV11-3 and TRBJ1-4; 7 nucleotides match TRBD1. J lost 5 bases, V lost 6 bases, and 9 bases had no gene match. Germline values: CDR1 SGHNT, CDR2 YENEEA. CDR3 size: 15 residues. CDR3 nucleotides: TGTGCCAGCAGTCCGACAGGGAGCGCAAATGAAAAACTGTTTTTT. Encoded protein: CASSPTGSANEKLFF.

This clone has just one count. The V call is TRBV20-1, the J call TRBJ2-2, with 9 positions matching TRBD2. There are 15 residues in the CDR3. Germline CDR1 DFQATT, CDR2 SNEGSKA (reference sequence). The junction had 4 bases not matched to a gene; V was cut back by 3 bases and J by 2 bases. For the CDR3, the DNA is TGCAGTGCTAGTAGCGGGGGTTCAAACACCGGGGAGCTGTTTTTT. Translated, it gives CSASSGGSNTGELFF.

The chain recombines TRBV30 with TRBJ1-1, with 9 bases that match TRBD1. The CDR3 is made up of 15 amino acids. V was clipped by 0 bases and J by 6 bases; unmatched bases: 8. In germline, CDR1 is GTSNPN, CDR2 SVGIG (reference sequence). DNA of the CDR3: TGTGCCTGGAGTGTTAGAGGACAGGGGATTGCTGAAGCTTTCTTT. Amino acid sequence: CAWSVRGQGIAEAFF.

J is TRBJ1-5 and V is TRBV7-2; D unresolved. CDR3 size: 15 residues. In germline, CDR1 is SGHTA, CDR2 FQGNSA. V was pared by 2 bases and J by 2 bases, with 10 bases between. CDR3 nucleotide sequence: TGTGCCAGCAGCTTAATAGGAGGACGCAATCAGCCCCAGCATTTT. Translated, it gives CASSLIGGRNQPQHF.

CDR3 coding DNA: TGCGCCAGCAGCCAGACGGGCAGGGGTCGCCTCACTAACTATGGCTACACCTTC. Its protein product is CASSQTGRGRLTNYGYTF. The chain links TRBV4-1 to TRBJ1-2; possible D gene TRBD1, 6 bases. The CDR3 spans 18 residues. Germline-derived CDR1 and CDR2 are MGHRA and YSYEKL. V lost 3 bases, J lost 0 bases, and 20 bases lay in between.

This chain connects TRBV12-3 or TRBV12-4 to TRBJ1-2; D ambiguous. The CDR3 has 13 residues. V lost 10 bases and J lost 3, with 15 bases in between. CDR3 bases: TGTGCCACCTACTCTGGGCCCCACTATGGCTACACCTTC. This translates into CATYSGPHYGYTF.

The chain combines TRBV7-2 with TRBJ2-3; TRBD2 agrees at 7 bases. V gave up 0 bases and J gave up 4 bases; unmatched junction bases: 4. The CDR3 runs to 15 residues. CDR1 is SGHTA and CDR2 is FQGNSA in the germline V gene. This CDR3 is CASSLAGGEADTQYF. CDR3 nucleotide sequence: TGTGCCAGCAGCTTAGCGGGGGGGGAAGCAGATACGCAGTATTTT.

The V call is TRBV5-1, the J call TRBJ1-1; 7 bases match TRBD1. The length of the CDR3 is 15 residues. Trimming removed 4 bases from V and 3 bases from J; junction bases left unmatched: 9. CDR1 is SGHRS and CDR2 is YFSETQ in the germline V gene. The CDR3 DNA sequence: TGCGCCAGCAGCCCCACGGCAGGGGGAGACACTGAAGCTTTCTTT. Protein sequence: CASSPTAGGDTEAFF.